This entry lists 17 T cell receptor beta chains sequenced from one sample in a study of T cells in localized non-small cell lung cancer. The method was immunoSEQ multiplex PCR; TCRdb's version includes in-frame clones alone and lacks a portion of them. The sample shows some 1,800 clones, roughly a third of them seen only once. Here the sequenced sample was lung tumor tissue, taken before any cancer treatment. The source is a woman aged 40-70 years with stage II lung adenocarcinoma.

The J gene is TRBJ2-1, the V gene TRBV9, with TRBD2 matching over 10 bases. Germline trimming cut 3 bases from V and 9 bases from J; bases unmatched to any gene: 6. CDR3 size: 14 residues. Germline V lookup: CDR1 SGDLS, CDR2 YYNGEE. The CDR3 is CASSGQLAGVEQFF. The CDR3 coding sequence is TGTGCCAGCAGCGGACAGCTAGCGGGGGTTGAGCAGTTCTTC.

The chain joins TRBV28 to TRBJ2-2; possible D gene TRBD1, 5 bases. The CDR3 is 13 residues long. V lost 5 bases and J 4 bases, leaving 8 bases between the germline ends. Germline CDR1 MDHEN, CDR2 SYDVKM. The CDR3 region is CASSQQATGELFF. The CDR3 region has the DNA TGTGCCAGCAGTCAACAGGCCACCGGGGAGCTGTTTTTT.

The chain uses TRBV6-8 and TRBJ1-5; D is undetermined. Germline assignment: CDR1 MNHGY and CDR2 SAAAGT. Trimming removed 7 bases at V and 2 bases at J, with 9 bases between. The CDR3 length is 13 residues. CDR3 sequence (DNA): TGTGCCAGCACGTCACGTGGCAATCAGCCCCAGCATTTT. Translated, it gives CASTSRGNQPQHF.

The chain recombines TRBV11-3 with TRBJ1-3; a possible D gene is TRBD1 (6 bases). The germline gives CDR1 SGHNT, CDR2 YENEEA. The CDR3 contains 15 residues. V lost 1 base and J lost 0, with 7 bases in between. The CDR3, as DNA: TGTGCCAGCAGCTTAGGGGACAACTCTGGAAACACCATATATTTT. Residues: CASSLGDNSGNTIYF. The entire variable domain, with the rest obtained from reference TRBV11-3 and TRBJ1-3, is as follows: EAGVVQSPRYKIIEKKQPVAFWCNPISGHNTLYWYLQNLGQGPELLIRYENEEAVDDSQLPKDRFSAERLKGVDSTLKIQPAELGDSAVYLCASSLGDNSGNTIYFGEGSWLTVV.

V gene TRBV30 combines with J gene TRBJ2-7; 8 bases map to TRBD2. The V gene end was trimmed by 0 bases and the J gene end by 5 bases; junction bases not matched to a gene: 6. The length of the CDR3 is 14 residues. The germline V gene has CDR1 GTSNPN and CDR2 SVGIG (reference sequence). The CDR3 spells CAWSVYGGAHEQYF. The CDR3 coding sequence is TGTGCCTGGAGTGTTTACGGGGGGGCCCACGAGCAGTACTTC.

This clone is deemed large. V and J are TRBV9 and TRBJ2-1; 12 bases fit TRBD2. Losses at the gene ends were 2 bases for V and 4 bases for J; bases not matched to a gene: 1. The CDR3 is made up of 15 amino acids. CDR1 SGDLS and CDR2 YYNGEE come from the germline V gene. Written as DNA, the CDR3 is TGTGCCAGCAGCGTCCTAGCGGGGGGGTACAATGAGCAGTTCTTC. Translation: CASSVLAGGYNEQFF.

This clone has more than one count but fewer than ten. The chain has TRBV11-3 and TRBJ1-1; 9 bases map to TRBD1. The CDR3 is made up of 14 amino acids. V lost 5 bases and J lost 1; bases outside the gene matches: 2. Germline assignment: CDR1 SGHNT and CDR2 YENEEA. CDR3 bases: TGTGCCAGCAGCGCGGGACAGGGGAACACTGAAGCTTTCTTT. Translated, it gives CASSAGQGNTEAFF.

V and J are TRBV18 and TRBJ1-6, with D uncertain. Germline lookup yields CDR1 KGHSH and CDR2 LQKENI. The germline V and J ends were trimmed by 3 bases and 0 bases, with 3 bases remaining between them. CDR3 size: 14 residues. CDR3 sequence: CASSPDSYNSPLHF. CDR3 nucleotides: TGTGCCAGCTCACCGGACTCCTATAATTCACCCCTCCACTTT.

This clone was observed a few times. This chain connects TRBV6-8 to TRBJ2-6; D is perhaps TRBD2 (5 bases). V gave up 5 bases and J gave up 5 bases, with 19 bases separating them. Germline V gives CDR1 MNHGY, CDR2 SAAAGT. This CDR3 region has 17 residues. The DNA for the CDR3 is TGTGCCAGCAGTGGATCTCGGGAACAAAGTCGGGCCAACGTCCTGACTTTC. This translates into CASSGSREQSRANVLTF.

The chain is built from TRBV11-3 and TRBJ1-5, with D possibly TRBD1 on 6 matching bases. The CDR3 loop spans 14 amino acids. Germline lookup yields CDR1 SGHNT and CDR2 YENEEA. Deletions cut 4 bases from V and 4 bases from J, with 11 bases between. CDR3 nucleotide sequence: TGTGCCAGCAGCTGGGGACAAGAGAATCAGCCCCAGCATTTT. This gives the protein CASSWGQENQPQHF. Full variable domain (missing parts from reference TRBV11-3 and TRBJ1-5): EAGVVQSPRYKIIEKKQPVAFWCNPISGHNTLYWYLQNLGQGPELLIRYENEEAVDDSQLPKDRFSAERLKGVDSTLKIQPAELGDSAVYLCASSWGQENQPQHFGDGTRLSIL.

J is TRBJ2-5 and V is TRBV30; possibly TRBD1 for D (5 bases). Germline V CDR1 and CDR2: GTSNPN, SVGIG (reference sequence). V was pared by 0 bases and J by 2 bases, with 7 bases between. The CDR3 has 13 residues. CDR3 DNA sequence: TGTGCCTGGAGTGTCGACAGACAAGAGACCCAGTACTTC. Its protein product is CAWSVDRQETQYF.

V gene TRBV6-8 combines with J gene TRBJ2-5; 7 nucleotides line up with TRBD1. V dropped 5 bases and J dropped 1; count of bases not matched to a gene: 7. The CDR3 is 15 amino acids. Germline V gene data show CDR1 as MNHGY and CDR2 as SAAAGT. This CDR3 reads CASSPQGLIQETQYF. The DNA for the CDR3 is TGTGCCAGCAGTCCACAGGGGCTCATCCAAGAGACCCAGTACTTC.

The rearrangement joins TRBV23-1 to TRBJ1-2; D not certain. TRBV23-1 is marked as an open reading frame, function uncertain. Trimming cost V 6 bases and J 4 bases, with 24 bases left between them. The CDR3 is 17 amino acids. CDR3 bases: TGCGCCAGCAGGATAAATCGGGCCTACCTAACCATCTATGGCTACACCTTC. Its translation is CASRINRAYLTIYGYTF.

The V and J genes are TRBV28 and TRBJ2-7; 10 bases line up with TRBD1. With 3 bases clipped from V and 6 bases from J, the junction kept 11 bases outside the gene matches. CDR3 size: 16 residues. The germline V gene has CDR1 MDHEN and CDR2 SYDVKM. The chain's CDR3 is CASSFPTGGVKGEQYF. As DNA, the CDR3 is TGTGCCAGCAGTTTCCCGACAGGGGGCGTAAAAGGCGAGCAGTACTTC. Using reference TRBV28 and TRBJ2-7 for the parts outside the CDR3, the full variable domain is DVKVTQSSRYLVKRTGEKVFLECVQDMDHENMFWYRQDPGLGLRLIYFSYDVKMKEKGDIPEGYSVSREKKERFSLILESASTNQTSMYLCASSFPTGGVKGEQYFGPGTRLTVT.

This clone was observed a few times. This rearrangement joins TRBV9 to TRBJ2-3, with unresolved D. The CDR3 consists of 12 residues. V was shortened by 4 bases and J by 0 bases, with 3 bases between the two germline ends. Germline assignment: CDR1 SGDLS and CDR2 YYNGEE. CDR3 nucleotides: TGTGCCAGCAGCCTTAGCACAGATACGCAGTATTTT. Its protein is CASSLSTDTQYF.

The CDR3 protein is CASGLGSIHEQFF. CDR3 nucleotides: TGTGCTAGTGGTTTAGGGTCTATCCATGAGCAGTTCTTC. J is TRBJ2-1 and V is TRBV12-5; the D is unclear. Germline CDR1 LGHNT, CDR2 FRNRAP. There are 13 residues in the CDR3. Trimming pared 3 bases from V and 8 bases from J, leaving 11 bases between.

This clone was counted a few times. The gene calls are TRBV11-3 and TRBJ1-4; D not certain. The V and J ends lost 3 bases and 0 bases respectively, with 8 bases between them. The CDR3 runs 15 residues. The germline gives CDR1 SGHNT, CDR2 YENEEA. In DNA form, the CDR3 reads TGTGCCAGCAGCTTTCCTTCTACAACTAATGAAAAACTGTTTTTT. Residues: CASSFPSTTNEKLFF.